The 4 T cell receptor beta chains reported below all come from one sample, sequenced in a study of blood T cell repertoires in COVID-19. The method was immunoSEQ multiplex PCR; TCRdb's version includes in-frame clones alone and lacks a portion of them. The repertoire includes under 85,000 clones, about four fifths of them detected once, and approximately 12% sits in the top ten. Sequencing was carried out using peripheral blood. The receptors derive from a man aged 45-65 years with COVID-19, enrolled during active disease.

The chain joins TRBV9 to TRBJ2-4; no clear D gene. V was clipped by 0 bases and J by 0 bases, with 10 bases between them. Germline-derived CDR1 and CDR2 are SGDLS and YYNGEE. This CDR3 has 16 amino acids. This chain's CDR3 is CASSVEPGGAKNIQYF. DNA of the CDR3: TGTGCCAGCAGCGTAGAGCCAGGTGGAGCCAAAAACATTCAGTACTTC.

This clone was recorded a few times. This rearrangement joins TRBV19 to TRBJ1-1; D might be TRBD1 (5 bases). The CDR3 covers 14 residues. Germline V gene sequence: CDR1 LNHDA, CDR2 SQIVND (reference sequence). V was shortened by 1 base and J by 1 base, with 7 bases between the two germline ends. This CDR3 reads CASSIGQKNTEAFF. The CDR3 DNA sequence: TGTGCCAGTAGTATAGGACAGAAGAACACTGAAGCTTTCTTT.

The chain links TRBV3-1 (or the pseudogene TRBV3-2) to TRBJ2-7; 9 bases are a match to TRBD1. Germline values: CDR1 LGHDT, CDR2 YNNKEL (reference sequence). This CDR3 is 16 amino acids long. V shed 4 bases and J 3 bases; nucleotides not matched to a gene: 10. CDR3 nucleotide sequence: TGTGCCAGCAGCCTTCCCACCGGGACAGGGAGCTACGAGCAGTACTTC. Its translation is CASSLPTGTGSYEQYF.

This clone was found once. In nucleotides, the CDR3 is TGTGCCAGCAGCCCATGGACAGGGGGGGCGGTGGATACGCAGTATTTT. Amino acids: CASSPWTGGAVDTQYF. The V call is TRBV11-3, the J call TRBJ2-3; 10 nucleotides agree with TRBD1. Per germline, CDR1 SGHNT and CDR2 YENEEA. The CDR3 extends over 16 amino acids. J was trimmed by 6 bases and V by 5 bases; bases with no gene match: 11.